Here is one TCR beta chain with its context. Seattle's enrolled individuals joined amid active infection and were then monitored longitudinally. Trimming took off 4 bases at V and 5 bases at J, with 14 bases between the two ends. CDR1 MNHEY and CDR2 SVGEGT come from the germline V gene. This CDR3 spans 14 amino acids. This sample was included in a study of blood T cell repertoires in COVID-19. Study overall: COVID-19 samples from acute and convalescent phases originated in the United States, Italy and Spain.

Profiled with immunoSEQ multiplex PCR; TCRdb holds only in-frame clones, not every one. The data hold some 200,000 clones, with 80% to 90% observed a single time. The chain combines TRBV6-2 or TRBV6-3 with TRBJ1-1; D uncertain. This receptor was identified in a woman of 80 years or more with COVID-19, enrolled during active disease. Sequenced: peripheral blood. CDR3 sequence: CASSSPPGRTEAFF. For the CDR3, the DNA is TGTGCCAGCAGTTCACCCCCGGGGAGGACTGAAGCTTTCTTT.